This T cell receptor beta chain derives from a study of blood T cell repertoires in COVID-19. Study-wide context: PBMCs, B-cell-depleted T cells, or T cells were the source of the cDNA or gDNA that made up the material.

The protocol was immunoSEQ multiplex PCR, while the TCRdb copy is restricted to in-frame clones and leaves out a portion. Among some 230,000 clones listed, 80% to 85% were seen once. There are 16 residues in the CDR3. Germline V gene lookup returns CDR1 MDHEN and CDR2 SYDVKM. J gave up 1 base and V 5 bases, and 8 bases lay outside the gene matches. The source of this sequence is a woman aged 25 to 39 who had recovered from COVID-19. V usage is TRBV28 and J usage is TRBJ2-5; 9 bases match TRBD1. The sequencing input was peripheral blood. The CDR3, as DNA: TGTGCCAGCAGTCCACCCGGACAGGGGTTCCAAGAGACCCAGTACTTC. Its protein is CASSPPGQGFQETQYF.